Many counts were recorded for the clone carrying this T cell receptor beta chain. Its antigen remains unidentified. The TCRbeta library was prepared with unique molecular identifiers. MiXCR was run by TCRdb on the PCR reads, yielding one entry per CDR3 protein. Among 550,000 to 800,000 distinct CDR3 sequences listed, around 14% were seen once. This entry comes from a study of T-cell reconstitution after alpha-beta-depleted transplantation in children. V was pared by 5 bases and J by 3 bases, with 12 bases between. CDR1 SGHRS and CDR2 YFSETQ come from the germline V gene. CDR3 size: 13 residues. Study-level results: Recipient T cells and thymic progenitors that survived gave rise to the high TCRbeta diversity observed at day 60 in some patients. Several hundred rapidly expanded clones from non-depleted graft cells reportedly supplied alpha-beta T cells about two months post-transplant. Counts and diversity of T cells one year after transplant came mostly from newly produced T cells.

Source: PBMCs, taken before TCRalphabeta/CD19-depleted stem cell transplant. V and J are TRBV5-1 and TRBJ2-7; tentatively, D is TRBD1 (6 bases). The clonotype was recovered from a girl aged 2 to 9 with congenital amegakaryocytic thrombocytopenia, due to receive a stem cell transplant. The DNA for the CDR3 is TGCGCCAGCAGGAACAGGGATAGCTACGAGCAGTACTTC. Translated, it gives CASRNRDSYEQYF.